This paragraph reports one T cell receptor (beta chain). The sample belongs to a study of blood T cell repertoires in COVID-19. Study as a whole: Samples representing acute and convalescent COVID-19 were sourced from the United States, Italy and Spain.

The protocol was immunoSEQ multiplex PCR, while the TCRdb copy is restricted to in-frame clones and leaves out a portion. The data show about 300,000 clones, with around 88% seen just once and about 7% held by the top ten. Germline V gives CDR1 SGDLS, CDR2 YYNGEE. This CDR3 is 14 amino acids long. Trimming removed 3 bases from V and 6 bases from J, with 10 bases in between. The TCR sequence derives from a woman aged 30 to 39 who had recovered from COVID-19. The chain is built from TRBV9 and TRBJ1-6, with D perhaps matching TRBD1 (5 bases). The sample taken for sequencing was peripheral blood. CDR3 sequence: CASSEGITNSPLHF. The CDR3 nucleotides read TGTGCCAGCAGCGAGGGGATCACTAATTCACCCCTCCACTTT.